One and the same sample provided the 32 T cell receptor beta chains below, sequenced in a study of OX40 agonist ivuxolimab in advanced cancers. The repertoire was sequenced with immunoSEQ multiplex PCR; TCRdb's copy has only in-frame clones and lacks some. This sample carries around 67,000 clones, 85% of them seen once, and the ten largest clones take 2%. The source material was CD4+ or CD8+ T cells sorted from blood, sampled in a trial of the OX40 agonist ivuxolimab. The receptors come from an adult with an advanced solid tumor such as melanoma, head and neck, liver or kidney cancer.

V usage is TRBV2 and J usage is TRBJ2-2; D might be TRBD2 (6 bases). The CDR3 length is 14 residues. Germline V CDR1 and CDR2: SNHLY, FYNNEI. The germline V and J ends were trimmed by 0 bases and 5 bases, with 7 bases remaining between them. The DNA for the CDR3 is TGTGCCAGCAGTGAAGCCGGGGGAACCGGGGAGCTGTTTTTT. This sequence encodes CASSEAGGTGELFF. Full variable domain (outside the CDR3, taken from reference TRBV2 and TRBJ2-2): EPEVTQTPSHQVTQMGQEVILRCVPISNHLYFYWYRQILGQKVEFLVSFYNNEISEKSEIFDDQFSVERPDGSNFTLKIRSTKLEDSAMYFCASSEAGGTGELFFGEGSRLTVL.

CDR3 DNA sequence: TGTGCCAGCAGCTTAGGACCGTCGGACGTCCTGACTTTC. It encodes CASSLGPSDVLTF. The chain uses TRBV7-2 and TRBJ2-6; D is ambiguous. Between the trimmed V and J ends, which lost 1 base and 11 bases, there was a span of 9 bases. Looked up from germline, CDR1 is SGHTA and CDR2 is FQGNSA. This CDR3 spans 13 amino acids. The variable domain in full, with the rest retrieved from reference TRBV7-2 and TRBJ2-6, is GAGVSQSPSNKVTEKGKDVELRCDPISGHTALYWYRQSLGQGLEFLIYFQGNSAPDKSGLPSDRFSAERTGGSVSTLTIQRTQQEDSAVYLCASSLGPSDVLTFGAGSRLTVL.

In this sample, this clone turned up a few times. The CDR3 DNA is TGTGCCAGCAGTGAAAGGGGACAGCGGCACTACGAGCAGTACTTC. Translated: CASSERGQRHYEQYF. The J gene is TRBJ2-7, the V gene TRBV6-1; 7 nucleotides agree with TRBD1. V was clipped by 2 bases and J by 3 bases; unmatched bases: 7. The CDR3 totals 15 residues. Germline CDR1 and CDR2: MNHNS and SASEGT.

The rearrangement links TRBV4-2 to TRBJ1-1, with no clear D. Germline lookup yields CDR1 LGHNA and CDR2 YNFKEQ. The germline V and J ends were trimmed by 0 bases and 6 bases, with 11 bases remaining between them. The CDR3 extends over 14 amino acids. CDR3 in DNA: TGTGCCAGCAGCCAAGACCCGCAGAGCCCTGAAGCTTTCTTT. This codes for CASSQDPQSPEAFF.

This clone was detected once. The chain links TRBV27 to TRBJ1-1, with 8 bases identical to TRBD1. J was trimmed by 1 base and V by 5 bases; bases with no gene match: 9. Germline CDR1 is MNHEY and CDR2 is SMNVEV (reference sequence). This CDR3 spans 16 amino acids. The CDR3 nucleotides are TGTGCCAGCAGTCCCAGCCAGGGGGCAGCGAACACTGAAGCTTTCTTT. Protein: CASSPSQGAANTEAFF.

This chain links TRBV2 with TRBJ1-5; D is uncertain. V lost 7 bases and J 5 bases, leaving 12 bases between the germline ends. CDR1 SNHLY and CDR2 FYNNEI come from the germline V gene. CDR3 length: 13 residues. The CDR3 nucleotides are TGTGCCAGCAAGGGCCGGGGTTATCAGCCCCAGCATTTT. Amino acids: CASKGRGYQPQHF.

This chain uses TRBV9 with TRBJ2-3; D might be TRBD1 or TRBD2, each matching 5 bases. This CDR3 spans 16 amino acids. In germline, CDR1 is SGDLS, CDR2 YYNGEE. V was trimmed by 0 bases and J by 6 bases, leaving 17 bases between them. CDR3 nucleotide sequence: TGTGCCAGCAGCGTAGGAGGGCAGGGCGACGGGGATACGCAGTATTTT. As protein: CASSVGGQGDGDTQYF.

This rearrangement joins TRBV5-1 to TRBJ2-1, with a tentative D call TRBD2 (5 bases). V gave up 4 bases and J gave up 5 bases, with 10 bases separating them. Germline CDR1 and CDR2: SGHRS and YFSETQ. The CDR3 has 13 amino acids. CDR3 in DNA: TGCGCCAGCAGCAGAGACTACCACAATGAGCAGTTCTTC. Amino acids: CASSRDYHNEQFF. The full variable domain, completed using reference TRBV5-1 and TRBJ2-1, is KAGVTQTPRYLIKTRGQQVTLSCSPISGHRSVSWYQQTPGQGLQFLFEYFSETQRNKGNFPGRFSGRQFSNSRSEMNVSTLELGDSALYLCASSRDYHNEQFFGPGTRLTVL.

V usage is TRBV28 and J usage is TRBJ1-3; 11 bases agree with TRBD1. This CDR3 region has 18 residues. Germline CDR1 and CDR2: MDHEN and SYDVKM. The ends lost 5 bases at V and 0 bases at J; junction bases unmatched: 9. The CDR3 sequence is CASSLGQGAVPSGNTIYF. In DNA, the CDR3 is TGTGCCAGCAGTCTAGGACAGGGGGCTGTTCCCTCTGGAAACACCATATATTTT.

The gene calls are TRBV19 and TRBJ2-2, with D uncertain. Trimming took 7 bases from V and 0 from J, leaving 9 bases between them. CDR1 and CDR2 from the germline V gene are LNHDA and SQIVND (reference sequence). This CDR3 comprises 14 residues. In DNA form, the CDR3 reads TGTGCCAGTAATAGCAGATCGAACACCGGGGAGCTGTTTTTT. Translating gives CASNSRSNTGELFF.

The rearrangement uses TRBV4-1 and TRBJ2-2; D call uncertain. Germline CDR1 MGHRA, CDR2 YSYEKL. Between the trimmed V and J ends, which lost 0 bases and 4 bases, there was a span of 9 bases. There are 15 residues in the CDR3. In DNA form, the CDR3 reads TGCGCCAGCAGCCAAGATAGCAGCTTCACCGGGGAGCTGTTTTTT. Its translation: CASSQDSSFTGELFF.

This chain uses TRBV18 with TRBJ1-1, with 10 bases matching TRBD1. There are 16 residues in the CDR3. Germline V gene sequence: CDR1 KGHSH, CDR2 LQKENI. V lost 6 bases, J lost 0 bases, and 7 bases stayed unmatched. The CDR3 DNA reads as TGTGCCAGCTCGCGACAGGGGGCCGGCATGAACACTGAAGCTTTCTTT. Its translation is CASSRQGAGMNTEAFF.

The chain recombines TRBV6-5 with TRBJ2-4, with TRBD2 identical over 9 bases. Germline CDR1 reads MNHEY; CDR2 reads SVGAGI. With 4 bases clipped from V and 0 bases from J, the junction kept 4 bases outside the gene matches. This CDR3 spans 16 amino acids. The CDR3 region is CASSFGTSRAKNIQYF. CDR3 nucleotide sequence: TGTGCCAGCAGTTTTGGGACTAGCAGAGCCAAAAACATTCAGTACTTC.

This chain joins TRBV9 and TRBJ2-1; 9 bases match TRBD2. This CDR3 comprises 18 residues. The trim removed 0 bases at V and 8 bases at J, leaving 15 bases unmatched. Germline CDR1 is SGDLS and CDR2 is YYNGEE. The CDR3 spells CASSVGRSAGGPGDEQFF. CDR3 DNA: TGTGCCAGCAGCGTAGGAAGGTCGGCGGGGGGGCCAGGGGATGAGCAGTTCTTC.

The chain joins TRBV10-3 to TRBJ2-6, with 7 bases lining up with TRBD1. CDR3 length: 17 amino acids. The V segment lost 0 bases and the J segment 3 bases; nucleotides outside the gene matches: 5. Germline CDR1 ENHRY, CDR2 SYGVKD. CDR3 nucleotide sequence: TGTGCCATCAGTGAGTCGCCAGGGGGTTATGGGGCCAACGTCCTGACTTTC. This translates into CAISESPGGYGANVLTF.

The J gene is TRBJ2-3, the V gene TRBV30; 8 bases match TRBD2. Germline V gene lookup returns CDR1 GTSNPN and CDR2 SVGIG (reference sequence). The CDR3 runs to 13 residues. V gave up 3 bases and J gave up 6 bases; unmatched junction bases: 5. CDR3 nucleotides: TGTGCCTGGAGCGCGGGGGGTAAGGATACGCAGTATTTT. Its protein is CAWSAGGKDTQYF.

This clone was detected only once. This chain joins TRBV4-1 and TRBJ2-1; no clear D gene. This CDR3 contains 16 residues. CDR1 and CDR2 from the germline V gene are MGHRA and YSYEKL. The V and J ends lost 1 base and 1 base respectively, with 11 bases between them. This CDR3 is CASSQGRQLSYNEQFF. In nucleotides, the CDR3 is TGCGCCAGCAGCCAAGGTCGGCAGCTATCCTACAATGAGCAGTTCTTC.

This clone has just one count. V usage is TRBV28 and J usage is TRBJ2-7; 7 bases map to TRBD1. V was pared by 4 bases and J by 4 bases, with 4 bases of the junction left unmatched. CDR3 size: 13 residues. From germline, CDR1 is MDHEN and CDR2 SYDVKM. CDR3 sequence reads: CASSSGQTYEQYF. The CDR3 nucleotides read TGTGCCAGCAGTTCGGGACAGACATACGAGCAGTACTTC.

The chain uses TRBV6-5 and TRBJ1-6; D is unclear. The germline gives CDR1 MNHEY, CDR2 SVGAGI. The V gene lost 6 bases and the J gene lost 9 bases, with 12 bases spanning the gap. The CDR3 is 13 residues long. The CDR3 region is CASRTLAGSPLHF. The CDR3 coding sequence is TGTGCCAGCAGGACTCTCGCGGGTTCACCCCTCCACTTT.

V is TRBV9 and J is TRBJ1-4; tentative D call: TRBD1 (6 bases). Trimming cost V 3 bases and J 0 bases, with 9 bases left between them. The CDR3 extends over 15 amino acids. Germline values: CDR1 SGDLS, CDR2 YYNGEE. The CDR3: CASSATGTTNEKLFF. CDR3 sequence (DNA): TGTGCCAGCAGCGCAACAGGGACAACTAATGAAAAACTGTTTTTT.

The chain joins TRBV4-1 to TRBJ1-1; a weak D match, TRBD1 (5 bases). V was shortened by 5 bases and J by 2 bases, with 15 bases between the two germline ends. CDR1 MGHRA and CDR2 YSYEKL come from the germline V gene. This CDR3 region has 15 residues. The CDR3 bases are TGCGCCAGCAGCGTGTCCGACAGCGCAAACACTGAAGCTTTCTTT. This sequence encodes CASSVSDSANTEAFF.

The chain employs TRBV18 and TRBJ2-3; no firm D call. V lost 4 bases and J lost 0, with 2 bases in between. The CDR3 loop spans 12 amino acids. CDR1 is KGHSH and CDR2 is LQKENI in the germline V gene. CDR3 protein: CASSLSTDTQYF. For the CDR3, the DNA is TGTGCCAGCTCACTGAGCACAGATACGCAGTATTTT.

This chain connects TRBV6-5 to TRBJ2-7, with D hard to call. CDR1 MNHEY and CDR2 SVGAGI come from the germline V gene. This CDR3 has 12 amino acids. Trimming removed 6 bases from V and 6 bases from J, with 12 bases in between. The CDR3 here is CASRTIPGEQYF. Here the CDR3 DNA reads TGTGCCAGCAGGACAATTCCTGGCGAGCAGTACTTC.

The chain couples TRBV19 to TRBJ2-5; D may be TRBD1 (7 bases). The CDR3 consists of 16 residues. Germline V gives CDR1 LNHDA, CDR2 SQIVND (reference sequence). Trimming took off 7 bases at V and 5 bases at J, with 23 bases between the two ends. This CDR3 is CASTRQGSGGRETQYF. CDR3 nucleotides: TGTGCCAGTACCCGACAGGGTAGCGGAGGTCGGGAGACCCAGTACTTC.

The J gene is TRBJ1-4, the V gene TRBV5-6; 10 bases fit TRBD1. Germline V gives CDR1 SGHDT, CDR2 YYEEEE. V gave up 4 bases and J gave up 3 bases; unmatched junction bases: 6. The CDR3 is 16 amino acids. The CDR3 loop reads CASSGGTGAPNEKLFF. CDR3 nucleotides: TGTGCCAGCAGCGGGGGGACAGGGGCGCCTAATGAAAAACTGTTTTTT.

The chain is built from TRBV28 and TRBJ1-5; D ambiguous. V was shortened by 6 bases and J by 7 bases, with 7 bases between the two germline ends. Germline V gives CDR1 MDHEN, CDR2 SYDVKM. The CDR3 is 11 amino acids. CDR3 nucleotides: TGTGCCAGCAGCCTAAAGCAGCCCCAGCATTTT. This encodes CASSLKQPQHF.

This chain joins TRBV4-3 and TRBJ2-2; D is ambiguous. CDR1 and CDR2 from the germline V gene are LGHNA and YSLEER. Trimming removed 0 bases from V and 0 bases from J, with 8 bases in between. The CDR3 loop spans 16 amino acids. The CDR3 sequence is CASSQDGESNTGELFF. The CDR3 region has the DNA TGCGCCAGCAGCCAAGATGGAGAGTCGAACACCGGGGAGCTGTTTTTT.

This chain uses TRBV11-1 with TRBJ2-1; TRBD1 might be the D (5 bases). The CDR3 runs 13 residues. V was trimmed by 5 bases and J by 5 bases, leaving 10 bases between them. The germline gives CDR1 SGHAT, CDR2 FQDESV (reference sequence). CDR3 amino acids: CASSLDTNNEQFF. The CDR3 nucleotides are TGTGCCAGCAGCCTGGACACTAACAATGAGCAGTTCTTC.

This clone showed up just a few times. The gene calls are TRBV6-1 and TRBJ1-2, with 7 nucleotides matching TRBD1. This CDR3 is built from 13 residues. CDR1 and CDR2 (germline): MNHNS, SASEGT. Trimming removed 8 bases from V and 8 bases from J; junction bases left unmatched: 11. CDR3 coding DNA: TGTGCCAGCCCACCCCACAGGGGAGGCGGCTACACCTTC. Encoded protein: CASPPHRGGGYTF.

The V and J genes are TRBV28 and TRBJ1-1; D might be TRBD1 (5 bases). V was pared by 6 bases and J by 5 bases, with 19 bases between. This CDR3 is built from 15 residues. Germline CDR1 MDHEN, CDR2 SYDVKM. The CDR3 spells CASSPSWGAGTEAFF. CDR3 nucleotide sequence: TGTGCCAGCAGCCCGTCTTGGGGCGCAGGGACTGAAGCTTTCTTT.

The chain combines TRBV21-1 with TRBJ1-5; the table's D call, TRBD1, was not checked against the DNA. TRBV21-1 is a pseudogene. There are 18 residues in the CDR3. DNA for the CDR3: TGTGCCAGCAGCAAAGGCCCAAGGGGCCAGGTCTACAATCAGCCCCAGCATTTT. This translates into CASSKGPRGQVYNQPQHF.

The chain links TRBV27 to TRBJ1-4; no clear D gene. The CDR3 spans 16 residues. Germline V gene lookup returns CDR1 MNHEY and CDR2 SMNVEV (reference sequence). Between the trimmed V and J ends, which lost 5 bases and 3 bases, there was a span of 16 bases. CDR3 bases: TGTGCCAGCAGTCCCCTTAAGGGTGCGGCTAATGAAAAACTGTTTTTT. Its translation is CASSPLKGAANEKLFF.